A few counts support the clone carrying this TCR beta chain. Germline V gene sequence: CDR1 MNHEY, CDR2 SMNVEV (reference sequence). The CDR3 is 16 residues long. Unmatched junction bases numbered 7, after V lost 6 bases and J lost 0 bases. Assay: immunoSEQ multiplex PCR; the TCRdb copy retains only in-frame clones and omits some. The top ten hold around 1.1% of the sample, which has some 87,000 clones, roughly 95% seen once. The data derive from a study of T cell changes during pregnancy in multiple sclerosis. The rearrangement links TRBV27 to TRBJ2-1, with 8 bases matching TRBD2. The TCR sequence derives from a female donor with multiple sclerosis, enrolled in a pregnancy study. The sequenced sample was peripheral blood, obtained in the second trimester of pregnancy. CDR3 in DNA: TGTGCCAGCAGGTCCCCACTAGCGGACTCCTACAATGAGCAGTTCTTC. Its protein is CASRSPLADSYNEQFF.